The 32 T cell receptor beta chains given below trace back to one sample, sequenced in a study of CD8 T cells in ankylosing spondylitis. TCRdb re-derived calls from the 5' RACE reads in MiXCR, one entry per CDR3 protein. The sample carries 5,000 or so distinct CDR3 sequences, approximately 2.3% recorded once. Specimen: blood, either unsorted or a sorted T cell fraction (not recorded which). These receptor sequences come from a male donor with ankylosing spondylitis or in good health (not recorded which).

This clonotype was counted ten times or more. This chain joins TRBV9 and TRBJ2-7; unclear D gene. CDR1 and CDR2 from the germline V gene are SGDLS and YYNGEE. Trimming shortened V by 4 bases and J by 6 bases, and 20 bases separated the two germline ends. This CDR3 spans 15 amino acids. CDR3 region: CASSLSDLLGLEQYF. The CDR3 DNA sequence: TGTGCCAGCAGCTTATCGGACCTCCTCGGGCTCGAGCAGTACTTC. The entire variable domain, with the rest obtained from reference TRBV9 and TRBJ2-7, is as follows: DSGVTQTPKHLITATGQRVTLRCSPRSGDLSVYWYQQSLDQGLQFLIQYYNGEERAKGNILERFSAQQFPDLHSELNLSSLELGDSALYFCASSLSDLLGLEQYFGPGTRLTVT.

The table lists this clonotype with many counts. The J gene is TRBJ2-6, the V gene TRBV9; D might be TRBD2 (5 bases). The CDR3 is made up of 17 amino acids. V shed 4 bases and J shed 0 bases, with 14 bases lying between them. Germline assignment: CDR1 SGDLS and CDR2 YYNGEE. The CDR3 sequence is CASSSRTAPSGANVLTF. As DNA, the CDR3 is TGTGCCAGCAGCTCACGGACTGCCCCCTCTGGGGCCAACGTCCTGACTTTC.

The V gene is TRBV9, the J gene TRBJ2-6; no reliable D call. V dropped 0 bases and J dropped 0 bases, with 7 bases sitting between them. Germline CDR1 is SGDLS and CDR2 is YYNGEE. The CDR3 extends over 16 amino acids. The CDR3 region is CASSVAHSSGANVLTF. DNA of the CDR3: TGTGCCAGCAGCGTAGCTCACAGCTCTGGGGCCAACGTCCTGACTTTC. Drawing the rest from reference TRBV9 and TRBJ2-6, the complete variable domain is DSGVTQTPKHLITATGQRVTLRCSPRSGDLSVYWYQQSLDQGLQFLIQYYNGEERAKGNILERFSAQQFPDLHSELNLSSLELGDSALYFCASSVAHSSGANVLTFGAGSRLTVL.

By its share, this clonotype is medium-sized. The chain employs TRBV9 and TRBJ1-2; D remains unclear. V lost 5 bases and J lost 4, with 18 bases in between. Germline CDR1 reads SGDLS; CDR2 reads YYNGEE. The CDR3 has 15 residues. CDR3 amino acids: CASRADDGVLYGYTF. The CDR3 DNA reads as TGTGCCAGCAGGGCCGACGACGGCGTCCTCTATGGCTACACCTTC.

This clonotype was recorded at least ten times. The V gene is TRBV9, the J gene TRBJ1-6, with D perhaps TRBD1 (6 bases). This CDR3 region has 15 residues. Germline V gene lookup returns CDR1 SGDLS and CDR2 YYNGEE. With 0 bases removed from V and 9 bases from J, the gap between germline ends came to 13 bases. DNA for the CDR3: TGTGCCAGCAGCGTAGGGACAGCGGGTTCTTCACCCCTCCACTTT. This translates into CASSVGTAGSSPLHF.

In its sample, this clonotype was seen many times. CDR3 sequence reads: CASRGSAGELFF. CDR3 nucleotide sequence: TGTGCCAGCAGGGGGTCGGCCGGGGAGCTGTTTTTT. The chain carries TRBV9 and TRBJ2-2; no clear D gene. Germline-derived CDR1 and CDR2 are SGDLS and YYNGEE. The V gene lost 5 bases and the J gene lost 6 bases, with 8 bases spanning the gap. This CDR3 contains 12 residues.

Many counts were recorded for this clonotype. This chain connects TRBV9 to TRBJ2-1, with 8 nucleotides matching TRBD2. V trimming: 4 bases; J trimming: 7 bases; junction bases outside the gene matches: 10. The CDR3 has 15 residues. Germline CDR1 is SGDLS and CDR2 is YYNGEE. The CDR3 DNA sequence: TGTGCCAGCAGCCCCTCCTTGACTAGCGAAAATGAGCAGTTCTTC. It specifies CASSPSLTSENEQFF.

This clonotype was counted ten times or more. The chain links TRBV9 to TRBJ2-7; the match to TRBD2 covers 8 bases. Germline CDR1 is SGDLS and CDR2 is YYNGEE. The CDR3 length is 16 residues. V shed 0 bases, J shed 2 bases, and the junction held 7 bases outside the gene matches. The CDR3 protein is CASSVGEAGATYEQYF. The CDR3 nucleotides are TGTGCCAGCAGCGTAGGAGAAGCGGGGGCCACCTACGAGCAGTACTTC. Full variable domain (rest looked up from reference TRBV9 and TRBJ2-7): DSGVTQTPKHLITATGQRVTLRCSPRSGDLSVYWYQQSLDQGLQFLIQYYNGEERAKGNILERFSAQQFPDLHSELNLSSLELGDSALYFCASSVGEAGATYEQYFGPGTRLTVT.

This clonotype was counted at least ten times. The V gene is TRBV9, the J gene TRBJ1-1; 9 nucleotides match TRBD1. With 4 bases clipped from V and 1 base from J, the junction kept 2 bases outside the gene matches. The CDR3 loop spans 14 amino acids. Germline CDR1 is SGDLS and CDR2 is YYNGEE. CDR3: CASSPGQGNTEAFF. The DNA for the CDR3 is TGTGCCAGCAGCCCGGGACAGGGGAACACTGAAGCTTTCTTT.

This clonotype was picked up many times. The V call is TRBV9, the J call TRBJ2-7; TRBD2 might be the D (7 bases). The CDR3 has 16 residues. V was cut by 5 bases and J by 4 bases, with 22 bases left in between. Germline loops: CDR1 SGDLS, CDR2 YYNGEE. The DNA of the CDR3 is TGTGCCAGCAGGAAGGGGGGGGAATTGGGTCCGTACGAGCAGTACTTC. Translating gives CASRKGGELGPYEQYF.

This clonotype was observed many times. The chain couples TRBV9 to TRBJ2-7, with 8 bases matching TRBD1. Germline V gene lookup returns CDR1 SGDLS and CDR2 YYNGEE. The CDR3 is made up of 14 amino acids. J was trimmed by 3 bases and V by 3 bases; bases with no gene match: 5. CDR3 region: CASSAGQEYYEQYF. Here the CDR3 DNA reads TGTGCCAGCAGCGCGGGACAGGAGTACTACGAGCAGTACTTC.

In this sample, this clonotype is medium-sized. The V gene is TRBV21-1, the J gene TRBJ2-3. TRBV21-1 is deemed a pseudogene. The CDR3 is made up of 9 amino acids. Written as DNA, the CDR3 is TGTGCCAGCTCAGATACGCAGTATTTT. It is translated as CASSDTQYF.

The table lists this clonotype with a few counts. The chain employs TRBV9 and TRBJ2-2, with D uncertain. This CDR3 is built from 14 residues. V lost 2 bases and J lost 5, with 10 bases in between. Germline CDR1 reads SGDLS; CDR2 reads YYNGEE. The DNA of the CDR3 is TGTGCCAGCAGCGTCCGCCTCGGGACCGGGGAGCTGTTTTTT. Translated, it gives CASSVRLGTGELFF.

Ten or more counts support this clonotype. The J gene is TRBJ2-5, the V gene TRBV9; D not resolved. This CDR3 region has 15 residues. Germline CDR1 reads SGDLS; CDR2 reads YYNGEE. Deletions cut 1 base from V and 0 bases from J, with 10 bases between. CDR3 sequence reads: CASSVFDGYQETQYF. The DNA of the CDR3 is TGTGCCAGCAGCGTATTTGACGGGTACCAAGAGACCCAGTACTTC.

This clonotype was seen at least ten times. The V and J genes are TRBV9 and TRBJ1-2; D gene uncertain. The V gene lost 0 bases and the J gene lost 6 bases, with 9 bases spanning the gap. The CDR3 extends over 13 amino acids. The germline CDR1 and CDR2 sequences are SGDLS and YYNGEE. CDR3 residues: CASSVAGLDGYTF. CDR3 DNA sequence: TGTGCCAGCAGCGTAGCGGGTTTGGATGGCTACACCTTC.

This clonotype was counted many times. This chain links TRBV9 with TRBJ1-2; D is perhaps TRBD1 (6 bases). With 4 bases removed from V and 3 bases from J, the gap between germline ends came to 13 bases. The CDR3 consists of 14 residues. Germline lookup yields CDR1 SGDLS and CDR2 YYNGEE. The CDR3 sequence: CASSPKGEDYGYTF. CDR3 in DNA: TGTGCCAGCAGCCCGAAGGGGGAAGACTATGGCTACACCTTC. Complete variable domain (other parts from reference TRBV9 and TRBJ1-2): DSGVTQTPKHLITATGQRVTLRCSPRSGDLSVYWYQQSLDQGLQFLIQYYNGEERAKGNILERFSAQQFPDLHSELNLSSLELGDSALYFCASSPKGEDYGYTFGSGTRLTVV.

This clonotype has ten or more counts. V is TRBV9 and J is TRBJ2-7; the D is unclear. V gave up 0 bases and J gave up 3 bases, with 16 bases separating them. Germline V gives CDR1 SGDLS, CDR2 YYNGEE. This CDR3 comprises 16 residues. This CDR3 reads CASSVGYGPPYYEQYF. CDR3 DNA sequence: TGTGCCAGCAGCGTAGGTTACGGACCCCCTTACTACGAGCAGTACTTC.

This clonotype is termed medium-sized. The V gene is TRBV9, the J gene TRBJ2-2, with D possibly matching TRBD2 (6 bases). Looked up from germline, CDR1 is SGDLS and CDR2 is YYNGEE. The V end lost 10 bases, the J end lost 1 base, and 20 bases lay between the germline ends. This CDR3 region has 16 residues. In DNA, the CDR3 is TGTGCCTCCTCACCTGGGAGGACAAAGAACACCGGGGAGCTGTTTTTT. The encoded protein is CASSPGRTKNTGELFF.

A few counts support this clonotype. This chain uses TRBV9 with TRBJ2-7; 7 nucleotides align to TRBD2. The J segment lost 4 bases and the V segment lost 0 bases, leaving 10 bases of the junction unmatched. The CDR3 totals 16 residues. Germline V gene sequence: CDR1 SGDLS, CDR2 YYNGEE. The CDR3 DNA reads as TGTGCCAGCAGCGTAGCCGAGGGCGGGAGCTCATACGAGCAGTACTTC. Its translation: CASSVAEGGSSYEQYF.

There are many counts of this clonotype. The J gene is TRBJ2-7, the V gene TRBV9; a weak D match, TRBD2 (6 bases). Germline CDR1 SGDLS, CDR2 YYNGEE. This CDR3 is built from 15 residues. The V and J ends lost 0 bases and 5 bases respectively, with 15 bases between them. The CDR3 reads CASSVDGGLGNEQYF. DNA for the CDR3: TGTGCCAGCAGCGTAGATGGAGGGTTGGGGAACGAGCAGTACTTC.

This clonotype has just a few counts. The gene calls are TRBV9 and TRBJ2-1; no definite D call. V was pared by 0 bases and J by 6 bases, with 13 bases between. Germline CDR1 SGDLS, CDR2 YYNGEE. CDR3 length equals 15 residues. This chain's CDR3 is CASSVEWAPSNEQFF. The DNA of the CDR3 is TGTGCCAGCAGCGTAGAATGGGCTCCTAGCAATGAGCAGTTCTTC.

Sample share makes this clonotype medium-sized. CDR3 DNA: TGTGCCAGCAGCGTAGGCCTAGCGGGGACCAATGAGCAGTTCTTC. Translated: CASSVGLAGTNEQFF. The rearrangement links TRBV9 to TRBJ2-1, with TRBD2 matching 9 bases. The CDR3 has 15 residues. The J segment lost 6 bases and the V segment lost 0 bases, leaving 4 bases of the junction unmatched. Germline lookup yields CDR1 SGDLS and CDR2 YYNGEE. The complete variable domain, with remaining parts taken from reference TRBV9 and TRBJ2-1, reads DSGVTQTPKHLITATGQRVTLRCSPRSGDLSVYWYQQSLDQGLQFLIQYYNGEERAKGNILERFSAQQFPDLHSELNLSSLELGDSALYFCASSVGLAGTNEQFFGPGTRLTVL.

This clonotype occurred many times. The rearrangement links TRBV9 to TRBJ2-6, with D maybe TRBD1 (7 bases). Germline lookup yields CDR1 SGDLS and CDR2 YYNGEE. This CDR3 region has 17 residues. V lost 4 bases and J 0 bases, leaving 14 bases between the germline ends. CDR3 residues: CASSPRDSYSGANVLTF. In DNA, the CDR3 is TGTGCCAGCAGCCCGCGGGACAGTTACTCTGGGGCCAACGTCCTGACTTTC.

This clonotype is judged medium-sized. The rearrangement joins TRBV9 to TRBJ2-7; weak D call: TRBD2 (5 bases). Germline loops: CDR1 SGDLS, CDR2 YYNGEE. The CDR3 spans 14 residues. The V and J ends lost 3 bases and 5 bases respectively, with 15 bases between them. CDR3 sequence: CASSERQDGNEQYF. Written as DNA, the CDR3 is TGTGCCAGCAGCGAGCGGCAGGACGGGAACGAGCAGTACTTC.

This clonotype was counted ten times or more. Here the CDR3 DNA reads TGTGCCAGCAGCGTCCAACCCGACAGGGGGCCCGATACGCAGTATTTT. Encoded protein: CASSVQPDRGPDTQYF. The J gene is TRBJ2-3, the V gene TRBV9, with 10 nucleotides matching TRBD1. Germline V lookup: CDR1 SGDLS, CDR2 YYNGEE. CDR3 length equals 16 residues. V lost 2 bases and J lost 6; bases outside the gene matches: 9.

This clonotype qualifies as medium-sized. The chain has TRBV9 and TRBJ2-1, with a possible D match to TRBD1 (6 bases). V was cut by 4 bases and J by 8 bases, with 19 bases left in between. Looked up from germline, CDR1 is SGDLS and CDR2 is YYNGEE. This CDR3 comprises 15 residues. For the CDR3, the DNA is TGTGCCAGCAGCCCTAAGGGGGACCCCCTCCATGAGCAGTTCTTC. Encoded protein: CASSPKGDPLHEQFF. The full variable domain, its missing parts supplied by reference TRBV9 and TRBJ2-1, is DSGVTQTPKHLITATGQRVTLRCSPRSGDLSVYWYQQSLDQGLQFLIQYYNGEERAKGNILERFSAQQFPDLHSELNLSSLELGDSALYFCASSPKGDPLHEQFFGPGTRLTVL.

This clonotype was picked up many times. The rearrangement uses TRBV9 and TRBJ1-3; TRBD1 matches at 7 bases. This CDR3 has 15 residues. Germline CDR1 SGDLS, CDR2 YYNGEE. The junction had 5 bases not matched to a gene; V was cut back by 2 bases and J by 3 bases. CDR3 loop: CASSVAGGFGNTIYF. The CDR3 DNA reads as TGTGCCAGCAGCGTTGCAGGGGGTTTTGGAAACACCATATATTTT.

This clonotype was counted many times. The chain couples TRBV9 to TRBJ1-1; D ambiguous. The V gene lost 0 bases and the J gene lost 4 bases, with 7 bases spanning the gap. CDR3 size: 13 residues. Germline CDR1 and CDR2: SGDLS and YYNGEE. As DNA, the CDR3 is TGTGCCAGCAGCGTAGTTTTGGGCACTGAAGCTTTCTTT. It specifies CASSVVLGTEAFF. The full variable domain, in which reference TRBV9 and TRBJ1-1 provide the parts outside the CDR3, is DSGVTQTPKHLITATGQRVTLRCSPRSGDLSVYWYQQSLDQGLQFLIQYYNGEERAKGNILERFSAQQFPDLHSELNLSSLELGDSALYFCASSVVLGTEAFFGQGTRLTVV.

This clonotype qualifies as medium-sized (0.01 to 0.1%). The chain links TRBV9 to TRBJ2-7; D gene uncertain. The V and J ends lost 2 bases and 2 bases respectively, with 14 bases between them. Germline CDR1 is SGDLS and CDR2 is YYNGEE. The CDR3 contains 15 residues. Written as DNA, the CDR3 is TGTGCCAGCAGCGTGGCTATGGGCGATGCCTACGAGCAGTACTTC. The encoded protein is CASSVAMGDAYEQYF.

At least ten counts were recorded for this clonotype. The chain recombines TRBV9 with TRBJ2-3; 11 nucleotides match TRBD2. Germline V lookup: CDR1 SGDLS, CDR2 YYNGEE. V lost 7 bases and J lost 4; bases outside the gene matches: 14. The CDR3 contains 17 residues. In DNA, the CDR3 is TGTGCCAGCTCAGCGGAACTAGCGGGAGATCGCGCAGATACGCAGTATTTT. Its protein is CASSAELAGDRADTQYF. Full variable domain (outside the CDR3, taken from reference TRBV9 and TRBJ2-3): DSGVTQTPKHLITATGQRVTLRCSPRSGDLSVYWYQQSLDQGLQFLIQYYNGEERAKGNILERFSAQQFPDLHSELNLSSLELGDSALYFCASSAELAGDRADTQYFGPGTRLTVL.

This clonotype showed up many times. The chain combines TRBV9 with TRBJ2-1; TRBD1 is a possible D gene (5 bases). Germline V gene sequence: CDR1 SGDLS, CDR2 YYNGEE. The CDR3 has 16 amino acids. The V gene lost 0 bases and the J gene lost 5 bases, with 15 bases spanning the gap. The CDR3 coding sequence is TGTGCCAGCAGCGTAGGAGGACACCTCCCCGACAATGAGCAGTTCTTC. It is translated as CASSVGGHLPDNEQFF.

In its sample, this clonotype ranks as medium-sized (0.01 to 0.1%). This chain links TRBV9 with TRBJ1-5; no reliable D call. The ends were cut back, 3 bases at V and 2 bases at J, with 12 bases in the middle. Germline CDR1 SGDLS, CDR2 YYNGEE. The CDR3 is 15 residues long. In nucleotides, the CDR3 is TGTGCCAGCAGCGCTGGAGGAGGCGGCAATCAGCCCCAGCATTTT. Amino acid sequence: CASSAGGGGNQPQHF.